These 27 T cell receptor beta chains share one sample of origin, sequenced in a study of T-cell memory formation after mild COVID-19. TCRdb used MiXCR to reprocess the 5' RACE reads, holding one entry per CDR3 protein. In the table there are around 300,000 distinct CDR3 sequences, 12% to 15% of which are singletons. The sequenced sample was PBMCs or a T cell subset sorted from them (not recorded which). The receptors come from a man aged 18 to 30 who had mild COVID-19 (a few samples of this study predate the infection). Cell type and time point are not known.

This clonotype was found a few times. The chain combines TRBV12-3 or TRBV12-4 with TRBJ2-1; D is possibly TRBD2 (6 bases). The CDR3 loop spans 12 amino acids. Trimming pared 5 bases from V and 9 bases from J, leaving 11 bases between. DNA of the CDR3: TGTGCCAGCAGTACCTGGAGGGCTGAGCAGTTCTTC. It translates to CASSTWRAEQFF.

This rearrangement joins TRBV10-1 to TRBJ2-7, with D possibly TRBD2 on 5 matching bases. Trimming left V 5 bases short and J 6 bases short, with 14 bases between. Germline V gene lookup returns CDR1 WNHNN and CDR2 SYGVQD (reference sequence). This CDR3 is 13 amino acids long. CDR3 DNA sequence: TGCGCCAGCAGTAAAGGAAGCGGCGGCGAGCAGTACTTC. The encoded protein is CASSKGSGGEQYF.

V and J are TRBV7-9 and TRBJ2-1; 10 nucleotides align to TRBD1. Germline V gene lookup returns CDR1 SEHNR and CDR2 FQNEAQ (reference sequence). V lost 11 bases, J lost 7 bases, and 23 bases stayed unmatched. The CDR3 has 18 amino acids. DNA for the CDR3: TGTGCCTATGGCTCCGGGACAGGGGACTTCCCCTCGTATAATGAGCAGTTCTTC. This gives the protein CAYGSGTGDFPSYNEQFF.

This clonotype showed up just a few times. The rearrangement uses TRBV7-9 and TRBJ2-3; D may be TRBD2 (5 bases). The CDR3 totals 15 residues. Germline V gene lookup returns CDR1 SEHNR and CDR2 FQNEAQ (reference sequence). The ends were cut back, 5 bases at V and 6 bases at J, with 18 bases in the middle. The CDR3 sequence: CASSTHRGLFDTQYF. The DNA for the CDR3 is TGTGCCAGCAGCACACACCGGGGTTTGTTCGATACGCAGTATTTT.

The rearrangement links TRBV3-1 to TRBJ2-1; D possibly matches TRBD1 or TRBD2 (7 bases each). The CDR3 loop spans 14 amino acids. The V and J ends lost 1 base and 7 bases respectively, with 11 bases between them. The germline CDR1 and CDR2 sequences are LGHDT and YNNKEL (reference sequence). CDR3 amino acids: CASSQGQGGNEQFF. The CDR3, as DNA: TGTGCCAGCAGCCAAGGGCAGGGGGGGAATGAGCAGTTCTTC.

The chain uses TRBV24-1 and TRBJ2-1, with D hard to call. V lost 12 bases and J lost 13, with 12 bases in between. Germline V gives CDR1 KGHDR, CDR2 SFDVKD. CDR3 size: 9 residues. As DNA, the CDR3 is TGTGCCCCTTCAGGAGATCAGTTCTTC. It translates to CAPSGDQFF.

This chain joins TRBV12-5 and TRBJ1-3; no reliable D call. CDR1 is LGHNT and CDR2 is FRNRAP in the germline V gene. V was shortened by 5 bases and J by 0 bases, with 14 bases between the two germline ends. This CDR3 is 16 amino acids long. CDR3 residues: CASGPEGYHSGNTIYF. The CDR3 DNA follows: TGTGCTAGTGGTCCCGAGGGTTACCACTCTGGAAACACCATATATTTT.

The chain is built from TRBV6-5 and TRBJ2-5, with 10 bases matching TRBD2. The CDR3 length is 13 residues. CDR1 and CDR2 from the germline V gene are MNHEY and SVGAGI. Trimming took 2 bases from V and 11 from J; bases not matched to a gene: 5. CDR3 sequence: CASSYSGGGRQYF. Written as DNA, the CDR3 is TGTGCCAGCAGTTACAGCGGGGGGGGGAGACAGTACTTC.

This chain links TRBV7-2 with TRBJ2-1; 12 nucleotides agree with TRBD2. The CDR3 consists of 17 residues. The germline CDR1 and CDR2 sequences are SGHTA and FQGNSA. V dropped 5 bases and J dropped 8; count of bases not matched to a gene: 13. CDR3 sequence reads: CASSPHRLAGAGHEQFF. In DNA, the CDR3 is TGTGCCAGCAGCCCGCACCGACTAGCGGGGGCTGGTCATGAGCAGTTCTTC.

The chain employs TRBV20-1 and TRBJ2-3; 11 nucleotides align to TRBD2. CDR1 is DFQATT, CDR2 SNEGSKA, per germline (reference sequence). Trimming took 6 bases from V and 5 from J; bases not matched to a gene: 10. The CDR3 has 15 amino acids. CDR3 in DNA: TGCAGTGCAGCACGCAGACTAGCGGGGAAAGATACGCAGTATTTT. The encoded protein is CSAARRLAGKDTQYF.

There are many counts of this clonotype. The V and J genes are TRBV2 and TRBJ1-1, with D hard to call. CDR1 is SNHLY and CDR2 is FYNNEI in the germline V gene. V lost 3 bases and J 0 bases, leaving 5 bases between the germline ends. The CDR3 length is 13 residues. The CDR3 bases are TGTGCCAGCAGTGAGGAATTGAACACTGAAGCTTTCTTT. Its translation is CASSEELNTEAFF.

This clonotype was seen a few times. The CDR3 loop reads CASSRRGAGETQYF. Here the CDR3 DNA reads TGTGCCAGCAGCCGACGGGGGGCAGGGGAGACCCAGTACTTC. The V call is TRBV12-3 or TRBV12-4, the J call TRBJ2-5, with a possible D match to TRBD2 (7 bases). Deletions cut 6 bases from V and 5 bases from J, with 16 bases between. This CDR3 is 14 amino acids long.

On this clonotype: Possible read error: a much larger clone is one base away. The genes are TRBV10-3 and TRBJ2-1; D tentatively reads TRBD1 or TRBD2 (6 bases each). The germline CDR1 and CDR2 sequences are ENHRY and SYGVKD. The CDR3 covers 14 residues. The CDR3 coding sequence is TGTGACACATCCCTGGAGGGGGGACGCAATGAGCAGTTCTTC. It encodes CDTSLEGGRNEQFF.

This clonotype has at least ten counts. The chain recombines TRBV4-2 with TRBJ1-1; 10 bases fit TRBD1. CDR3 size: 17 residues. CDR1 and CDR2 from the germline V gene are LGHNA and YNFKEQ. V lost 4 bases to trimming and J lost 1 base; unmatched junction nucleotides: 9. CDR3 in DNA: TGTGCCAGCAGCCCGGGGGACAGGGGATGGGCGAACACTGAAGCTTTCTTT. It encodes CASSPGDRGWANTEAFF.

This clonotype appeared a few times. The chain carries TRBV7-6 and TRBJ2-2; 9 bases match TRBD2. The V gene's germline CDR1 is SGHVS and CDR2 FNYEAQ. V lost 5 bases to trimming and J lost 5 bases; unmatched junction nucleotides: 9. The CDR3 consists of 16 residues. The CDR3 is CASSALGTSTTGELFF. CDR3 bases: TGTGCCAGCAGCGCCTTGGGGACTAGCACGACCGGGGAGCTGTTTTTT.

The CDR3 coding sequence is TGTGCCAGCAGTGAAAGAGGAGGGATTAGCAATCAGCCCCAGCATTTT. Protein product: CASSERGGISNQPQHF. The chain is built from TRBV6-1 and TRBJ1-5; D gene ambiguous. Trimming cost V 2 bases and J 0 bases, with 11 bases left between them. Germline CDR1 is MNHNS and CDR2 is SASEGT. The CDR3 consists of 16 residues.

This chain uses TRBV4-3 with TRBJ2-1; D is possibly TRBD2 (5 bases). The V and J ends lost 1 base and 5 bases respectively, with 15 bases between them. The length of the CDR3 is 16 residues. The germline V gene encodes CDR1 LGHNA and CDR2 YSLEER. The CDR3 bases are TGCGCCAGCAGCCAAGGGGGATACCTGACTAACAATGAGCAGTTCTTC. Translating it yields CASSQGGYLTNNEQFF.

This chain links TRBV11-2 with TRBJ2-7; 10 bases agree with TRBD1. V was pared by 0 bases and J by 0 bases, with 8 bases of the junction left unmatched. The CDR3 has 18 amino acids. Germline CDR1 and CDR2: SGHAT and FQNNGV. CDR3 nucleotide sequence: TGTGCCAGCAGCTTAGATTCCCTGGGGGACAGGGGCTCCTACGAGCAGTACTTC. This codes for CASSLDSLGDRGSYEQYF.

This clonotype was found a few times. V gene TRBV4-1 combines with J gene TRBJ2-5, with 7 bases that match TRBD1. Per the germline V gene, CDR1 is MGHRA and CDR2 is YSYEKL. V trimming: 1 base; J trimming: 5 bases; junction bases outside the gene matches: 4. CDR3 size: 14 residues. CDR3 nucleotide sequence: TGCGCCAGCAGCCAAGGGACAGGCCTGGAGACCCAGTACTTC. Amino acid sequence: CASSQGTGLETQYF.

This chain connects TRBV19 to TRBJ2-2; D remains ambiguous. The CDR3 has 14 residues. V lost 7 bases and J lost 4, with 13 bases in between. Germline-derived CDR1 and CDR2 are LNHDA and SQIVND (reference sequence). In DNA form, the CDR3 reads TGTGCCAGTAAATCCCGACCGGGCACCGGGGAGCTGTTTTTT. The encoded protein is CASKSRPGTGELFF.

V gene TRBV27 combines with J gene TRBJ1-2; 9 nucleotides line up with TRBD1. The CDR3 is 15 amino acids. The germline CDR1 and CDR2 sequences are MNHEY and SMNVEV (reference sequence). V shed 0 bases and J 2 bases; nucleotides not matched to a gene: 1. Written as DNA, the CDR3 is TGTGCCAGCAGTTTATCGGGACAGGGAAACTATGGCTACACCTTC. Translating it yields CASSLSGQGNYGYTF.

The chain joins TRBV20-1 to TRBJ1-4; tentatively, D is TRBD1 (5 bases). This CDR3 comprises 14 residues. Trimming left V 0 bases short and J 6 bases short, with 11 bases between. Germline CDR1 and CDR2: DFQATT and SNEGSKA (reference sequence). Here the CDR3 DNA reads TGCAGTGCTAGAGAATCCCTCAGGGATGAAAAACTGTTTTTT. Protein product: CSARESLRDEKLFF.

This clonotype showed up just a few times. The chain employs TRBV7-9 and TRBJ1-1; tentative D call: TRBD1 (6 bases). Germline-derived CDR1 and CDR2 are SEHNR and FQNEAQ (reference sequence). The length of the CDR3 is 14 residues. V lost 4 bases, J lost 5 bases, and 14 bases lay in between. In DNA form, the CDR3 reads TGTGCCAGCAGCTCACACCGGGGGACAACTGAAGCTTTCTTT. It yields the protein CASSSHRGTTEAFF. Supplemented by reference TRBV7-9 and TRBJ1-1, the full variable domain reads DTGVSQNPRHKITKRGQNVTFRCDPISEHNRLYWYRQTLGQGPEFLTYFQNEAQLEKSRLLSDRFSAERPKGSFSTLEIQRTEQGDSAMYLCASSSHRGTTEAFFGQGTRLTVV.

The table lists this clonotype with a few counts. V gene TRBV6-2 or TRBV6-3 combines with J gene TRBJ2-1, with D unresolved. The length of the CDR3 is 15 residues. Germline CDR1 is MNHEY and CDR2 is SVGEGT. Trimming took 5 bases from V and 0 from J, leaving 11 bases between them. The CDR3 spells CASSRAYTSYNEQFF. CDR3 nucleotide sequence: TGTGCCAGCAGTCGCGCCTATACCTCCTACAATGAGCAGTTCTTC.

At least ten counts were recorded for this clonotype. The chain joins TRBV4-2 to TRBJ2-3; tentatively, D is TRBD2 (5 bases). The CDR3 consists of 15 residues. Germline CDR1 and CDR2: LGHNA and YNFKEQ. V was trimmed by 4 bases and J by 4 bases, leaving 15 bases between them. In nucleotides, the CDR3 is TGTGCCAGCAGCCCAAGGCTCGGGGTACCAGATACGCAGTATTTT. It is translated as CASSPRLGVPDTQYF.

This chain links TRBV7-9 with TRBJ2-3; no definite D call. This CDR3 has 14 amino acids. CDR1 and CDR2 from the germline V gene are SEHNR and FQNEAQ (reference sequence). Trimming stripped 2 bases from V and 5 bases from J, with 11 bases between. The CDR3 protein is CASSLRSTEDTQYF. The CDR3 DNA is TGTGCCAGCAGCTTACGCAGTACCGAAGATACGCAGTATTTT.

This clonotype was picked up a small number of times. CDR3 in amino acids: CASIAGGRTDTQYF. The CDR3 bases are TGTGCCAGCATAGCGGGGGGGCGCACAGATACGCAGTATTTT. This chain uses TRBV12-3 or TRBV12-4 with TRBJ2-3, with 11 bases aligning to TRBD2. The CDR3 is 14 residues long. V trimming: 7 bases; J trimming: 1 base; junction bases outside the gene matches: 1.